This TCR beta chain emerged from a study of CD8 T cells in ankylosing spondylitis. Study results and limitations: Among TCR beta sequences, a motif of roughly 8 highly homologous variants appeared characteristic of ankylosing spondylitis blood.

This clonotype appeared a single time. As yet, its antigen is unknown. Quantitative 5'-RACE with molecular barcodes produced the TCR beta libraries. Each CDR3 protein gets one entry after TCRdb re-called the 5' RACE reads with MiXCR. The data contain some 700,000 distinct CDR3 sequences, roughly 19% of them singletons. The CDR3 spans 16 residues. Germline lookup yields CDR1 LGHDT and CDR2 YNNKEL (reference sequence). V was trimmed by 4 bases and J by 9 bases, leaving 24 bases between them. The V gene is TRBV3-1, the J gene TRBJ2-5; perhaps D is TRBD1 or TRBD2 (6 bases each). Source material: blood, either unsorted or a sorted T cell fraction (not recorded which). The source is a male donor with ankylosing spondylitis. This CDR3 is CASSPTDRRGWRAQYF. The CDR3 DNA is TGTGCCAGCAGCCCGACCGACAGGAGAGGCTGGAGGGCCCAGTACTTC.